The 27 T cell receptor beta chains below come from one sample, sequenced in a study of regulatory T cells in long-lasting Graves disease. As for time point: newly diagnosed GD, antithyroid drugs for less than 3 months. RNA isolated from PBMCs was used to make the TCR library. HTBI primers from iRepertoire and Arm-PCR of CDR3 regions yielded the TCR beta libraries. In TCRdb, the multiplex PCR reads were re-called with MiXCR into one record per CDR3 protein. In the table there are about 530,000 distinct CDR3 sequences, around 16% of which are singletons. The sample also formed part of further work on T cells in Graves' hyperthyroidism and ophthalmopathy.

Source: peripheral blood mononuclear cells (PBMCs), taken at new diagnosis, from a patient treated with antithyroid drugs. All receptors come from a woman aged 35 to 60 with Graves disease.

The rearrangement joins TRBV3-1 to TRBJ2-5; 7 positions match TRBD2. Losses at the gene ends were 4 bases for V and 3 bases for J; bases not matched to a gene: 11. CDR3 length equals 16 residues. Germline CDR1 is LGHDT and CDR2 is YNNKEL (reference sequence). This CDR3 is CASSPGEGSAEETQYF. CDR3 sequence (DNA): TGTGCCAGCAGCCCGGGGGAGGGTAGCGCGGAAGAGACCCAGTACTTC.

This clonotype was seen at least ten times. The chain uses TRBV20-1 and TRBJ2-3; tentative D call: TRBD2 (6 bases). CDR1 and CDR2 (germline): DFQATT, SNEGSKA (reference sequence). V gave up 6 bases and J gave up 7 bases, with 20 bases separating them. The CDR3 covers 14 residues. This chain's CDR3 is CSADGDSVVNTQYF. The CDR3 nucleotides read TGCAGTGCCGATGGGGACTCAGTCGTTAATACGCAGTATTTT.

This chain uses TRBV5-5 with TRBJ1-5; D gene ambiguous. The CDR3 has 17 residues. V was shortened by 0 bases and J by 0 bases, with 13 bases between the two germline ends. CDR1 is SGHKS, CDR2 YYEKEE, per germline (reference sequence). CDR3 region: CASSLGGWEGSNQPQHF. DNA for the CDR3: TGTGCCAGCAGCTTGGGAGGTTGGGAGGGTAGCAATCAGCCCCAGCATTTT.

The J gene is TRBJ2-4, the V gene TRBV6-1, with no clear D. This CDR3 has 10 amino acids. Germline CDR1 and CDR2: MNHNS and SASEGT. The V and J ends lost 6 bases and 6 bases respectively, with 3 bases between them. Written as DNA, the CDR3 is TGTGCCAGCAGAGGAAACATTCAGTACTTC. Translation gives CASRGNIQYF.

This clonotype appeared many times. The V call is TRBV30, the J call TRBJ1-2; weak D call: TRBD1 (5 bases). The ends were cut back, 5 bases at V and 2 bases at J, with 12 bases in the middle. The V gene's germline CDR1 is GTSNPN and CDR2 SVGIG (reference sequence). The CDR3 extends over 13 amino acids. The CDR3 DNA follows: TGTGCCTGGTGGGGCGACTCGAACTATGGCTACACCTTC. Translating it yields CAWWGDSNYGYTF.

This clonotype was seen at least ten times. V gene TRBV6-1 combines with J gene TRBJ2-7; 9 bases map to TRBD2. Unmatched junction bases numbered 5, after V lost 8 bases and J lost 3 bases. Germline V CDR1 and CDR2: MNHNS, SASEGT. CDR3 size: 13 residues. The CDR3, as DNA: TGTGCCAGCCGGGGTAGCGGGGGCTACGAGCAGTACTTC. Amino acids: CASRGSGGYEQYF.

The rearrangement uses TRBV27 and TRBJ1-2, with a weak D call TRBD1 (6 bases). V was pared by 3 bases and J by 6 bases, with 17 bases between. Germline-derived CDR1 and CDR2 are MNHEY and SMNVEV (reference sequence). There are 15 residues in the CDR3. The CDR3: CASSFGSQGVNGYTF. In nucleotides, the CDR3 is TGTGCCAGCAGTTTCGGCTCACAGGGAGTGAATGGCTACACCTTC.

This clonotype was detected ten times or more. The J gene is TRBJ1-5, the V gene TRBV2, with D possibly matching TRBD1 (5 bases). V shed 7 bases and J shed 4 bases, with 20 bases lying between them. The germline CDR1 and CDR2 sequences are SNHLY and FYNNEI. The CDR3 loop spans 16 amino acids. CDR3 protein: CASKRSLQDINQPQHF. In DNA, the CDR3 is TGTGCCAGCAAGCGGAGCCTACAGGACATTAATCAGCCCCAGCATTTT.

The sample holds many counts of this clonotype. This chain uses TRBV10-1 with TRBJ2-4; D not certain. V lost 3 bases and J lost 3, with 12 bases in between. Per the germline V gene, CDR1 is WNHNN and CDR2 is SYGVQD (reference sequence). The CDR3 extends over 15 amino acids. For the CDR3, the DNA is TGCGCCAGCAGTGACGGAGCTTTGGGCAAAAACATTCAGTACTTC. This sequence encodes CASSDGALGKNIQYF.

This clonotype was seen only a few times. A much larger clone lies a single base off, so this may be a read error. The V and J genes are TRBV7-9 and TRBJ2-2, with D hard to call. V lost 5 bases and J 3 bases, leaving 13 bases between the germline ends. CDR1 and CDR2 (germline): SEHNR, FQNEAQ (reference sequence). There are 15 residues in the CDR3. CDR3 nucleotide sequence: TGTGCCAGCAGCACCTTCGACGCGGACACCGGGGAGCTGTTTTTT. Residues: CASSTFDADTGELFF. Full variable domain (rest looked up from reference TRBV7-9 and TRBJ2-2): DTGVSQNPRHKITKRGQNVTFRCDPISEHNRLYWYRQTLGQGPEFLTYFQNEAQLEKSRLLSDRFSAERPKGSFSTLEIQRTEQGDSAMYLCASSTFDADTGELFFGEGSRLTVL.

This chain uses TRBV7-9 with TRBJ2-3; no clear D gene. The DNA end is a closer match to TRBJ2-7, so the J assignment may be wrong. CDR1 SEHNR and CDR2 FQNEAQ come from the germline V gene (reference sequence). CDR3 length: 15 residues. The CDR3 sequence: CASSVTPPSSYEQYF. CDR3 DNA sequence: TGTGCCAGCAGCGTGACTCCTCCCAGCTCCTACGAGCAGTACTTC.

CDR3: CASSYKGLAGSYQETQYF. As DNA, the CDR3 is TGTGCCAGCAGCTATAAGGGACTAGCGGGCTCGTACCAAGAGACCCAGTACTTC. The rearrangement joins TRBV4-2 to TRBJ2-5; 12 bases map to TRBD2. CDR3 size: 18 residues. Losses at the gene ends were 5 bases for V and 0 bases for J; bases not matched to a gene: 10. The germline CDR1 and CDR2 sequences are LGHNA and YNFKEQ.

This clonotype was observed at least ten times. The CDR3 here is CSATQGRDTEAFF. DNA of the CDR3: TGCAGTGCCACACAGGGGCGGGACACTGAAGCTTTCTTT. The gene calls are TRBV20-1 and TRBJ1-1, with 7 bases aligning to TRBD1. J was trimmed by 3 bases and V by 6 bases; bases with no gene match: 7. The CDR3 consists of 13 residues. CDR1 DFQATT and CDR2 SNEGSKA come from the germline V gene (reference sequence).

Many counts were recorded for this clonotype. The chain links TRBV30 to TRBJ2-7; 8 bases fit TRBD1. This CDR3 spans 14 amino acids. The V gene end was trimmed by 5 bases and the J gene end by 5 bases; junction bases not matched to a gene: 11. Looked up from germline, CDR1 is GTSNPN and CDR2 is SVGIG (reference sequence). The CDR3 loop reads CAWGQGQVSNEQYF. CDR3 DNA: TGTGCCTGGGGTCAGGGACAGGTCTCAAACGAGCAGTACTTC.

This clonotype has just a few counts. The chain has TRBV6-1 and TRBJ2-2, with D unresolved. This CDR3 has 16 amino acids. V gave up 3 bases and J gave up 5 bases, with 16 bases separating them. The germline V gene encodes CDR1 MNHNS and CDR2 SASEGT. The CDR3 loop is CASSDRVGFGTGELFF. CDR3 sequence (DNA): TGTGCCAGCAGTGACCGGGTAGGCTTCGGGACCGGGGAGCTGTTTTTT.

The V call is TRBV12-3 or TRBV12-4, the J call TRBJ2-2; 8 nucleotides agree with TRBD1. The CDR3 length is 17 residues. V was pared by 1 base and J by 0 bases, with 4 bases of the junction left unmatched. CDR3 residues: CASSLVGQGSNTGELFF. CDR3 DNA: TGTGCCAGCAGTTTAGTCGGACAGGGATCGAACACCGGGGAGCTGTTTTTT.

This clonotype was recorded a few times. V and J are TRBV5-1 and TRBJ1-5; possibly TRBD1 for D (5 bases). V was shortened by 5 bases and J by 3 bases, with 12 bases between the two germline ends. The CDR3 consists of 14 residues. CDR1 SGHRS and CDR2 YFSETQ come from the germline V gene. The CDR3 coding sequence is TGCGCCAGCAGTGCGGGGGTTGACAATCAGCCCCAGCATTTT. This gives the protein CASSAGVDNQPQHF.

This clonotype occurred a few times. The chain recombines TRBV5-1 with TRBJ2-3; tentative D call: TRBD2 (6 bases). Trimming shortened V by 0 bases and J by 2 bases, and 7 bases separated the two germline ends. The germline V gene has CDR1 SGHRS and CDR2 YFSETQ. There are 14 residues in the CDR3. The CDR3 is CASSLVDYTDTQYF. DNA for the CDR3: TGCGCCAGCAGCTTGGTGGACTACACAGATACGCAGTATTTT.

This clonotype came up many times. The chain combines TRBV3-1 with TRBJ2-3; TRBD2 agrees at 14 bases. Germline V CDR1 and CDR2: LGHDT, YNNKEL (reference sequence). V was pared by 0 bases and J by 1 base, with 3 bases of the junction left unmatched. This CDR3 contains 18 residues. Here the CDR3 DNA reads TGTGCCAGCAGCCAAGAAGGACTAGCGGGGGGTGGCACAGATACGCAGTATTTT. Translation gives CASSQEGLAGGGTDTQYF.

A note on this clonotype: A much larger clone is a single base away; this may be a read error. The genes are TRBV2 and TRBJ1-3; 9 bases agree with TRBD1. The CDR3 is 15 residues long. V lost 4 bases to trimming and J lost 4 bases; unmatched junction nucleotides: 5. Per the germline V gene, CDR1 is SNHLY and CDR2 is FYNNEI. The CDR3 nucleotides read TGTGCCAGCAGTGTGGGACAGGGTTACGGAAACACCATATATTTT. Translation: CASSVGQGYGNTIYF.

The table lists this clonotype with a few counts. The rearrangement links TRBV29-1 to TRBJ2-1, with no clear D. Deletions cut 8 bases from V and 4 bases from J, with 15 bases between. Germline V gives CDR1 SQVTM, CDR2 ANQGSEA. The CDR3 covers 13 residues. CDR3 sequence reads: CSFGLMDYNEQFF. The CDR3 coding sequence is TGCAGCTTCGGCTTAATGGATTACAATGAGCAGTTCTTC.

This clonotype was recorded at least ten times. The chain carries TRBV12-3 or TRBV12-4 and TRBJ1-1; 9 bases match TRBD1. Losses at the gene ends were 0 bases for V and 0 bases for J; bases not matched to a gene: 8. The CDR3 has 18 amino acids. The CDR3 reads CASSLAAQGATMNTEAFF. CDR3 in DNA: TGTGCCAGCAGTTTAGCAGCACAGGGGGCGACAATGAACACTGAAGCTTTCTTT.

As for this clonotype: A much more abundant neighbour one base away suggests this may be a read error. This sequence joins TRBV2 and TRBJ2-1; D remains unclear. Matching the DNA end better, TRBJ2-7 makes the J call doubtful. The germline CDR1 and CDR2 sequences are SNHLY and FYNNEI. The CDR3 has 12 residues. CDR3: CASITFFYEQYF. The CDR3 DNA sequence: TGTGCCAGCATTACTTTCTTCTACGAGCAGTACTTC.

In its sample, this clonotype was seen many times. The rearrangement joins TRBV20-1 to TRBJ2-7; D call uncertain. Trimming took 5 bases from V and 7 from J, leaving 15 bases between them. Germline CDR1 and CDR2: DFQATT and SNEGSKA (reference sequence). There are 12 residues in the CDR3. For the CDR3, the DNA is TGCAGTGCTGGCCGACAAGGGCGAGAGCAGTACTTC. Amino acid sequence: CSAGRQGREQYF.

Comment on this clonotype: One end of the junction fails to match germline, which may point to a read error. The chain couples TRBV12-3 or TRBV12-4 to TRBJ1-2, with D possibly matching TRBD1 (5 bases). The CDR3 spans 14 residues. The CDR3 coding sequence is TGTGCCAGCAGTTTATATAGGGGTAACCATGGCTACACCTTC. It yields the protein CASSLYRGNHGYTF.

This clonotype was seen at least ten times. The chain is built from TRBV2 and TRBJ2-3; 10 positions agree with TRBD2. The CDR3 is made up of 15 amino acids. Germline-derived CDR1 and CDR2 are SNHLY and FYNNEI. J gave up 9 bases and V 6 bases, and 12 bases lay outside the gene matches. The CDR3 nucleotides read TGTGCCAGCAGAGCGACCGGGACTAGCGCCCTGACGCAGTATTTT. It encodes CASRATGTSALTQYF.

This clonotype was seen at least ten times. V and J are TRBV10-2 and TRBJ1-2; perhaps TRBD1 as D (6 bases). Trimming left V 7 bases short and J 7 bases short, with 28 bases between. The CDR3 has 17 amino acids. In germline, CDR1 is WSHSY, CDR2 SAAADI. CDR3 protein: CASTHNSPGAQWSGYTF. For the CDR3, the DNA is TGCGCCAGCACGCATAACTCTCCAGGGGCGCAATGGTCTGGCTACACCTTC.